These 4 T cell receptor beta chains were all obtained from the same sample, sequenced in a study of OX40 agonist ivuxolimab in advanced cancers. Repertoires were generated with immunoSEQ multiplex PCR, while TCRdb's copy carries only in-frame clones and drops some. The sample yields about 78,000 clones, about four fifths seen once. Specimen: CD4+ or CD8+ T cells sorted from blood, collected in a trial of the OX40 agonist ivuxolimab. Every receptor here comes from an adult with an advanced solid tumor such as melanoma, head and neck, liver or kidney cancer.

This sequence joins TRBV27 and TRBJ2-1; 11 bases are shared with TRBD2. The CDR3 runs 16 residues. Germline CDR1 MNHEY, CDR2 SMNVEV (reference sequence). With V trimmed by 5 bases and J by 9 bases, 12 bases remained unmatched. The CDR3 coding sequence is TGTGCCAGCAGTCTTCGCGGTAGCGGGGGGGCGGGTGAGCAGTTCTTC. Its protein product is CASSLRGSGGAGEQFF.

The chain joins TRBV7-2 to TRBJ2-2, with TRBD2 as a possible D gene (5 bases). V was cut by 7 bases and J by 2 bases, with 17 bases left in between. Germline CDR1 is SGHTA and CDR2 is FQGNSA. CDR3 size: 16 residues. The CDR3 loop is CASTWTGALNTGELFF. The CDR3 DNA sequence: TGTGCCAGCACCTGGACTGGCGCGCTCAACACCGGGGAGCTGTTTTTT.

V gene TRBV2 combines with J gene TRBJ1-1; perhaps TRBD1 as D (5 bases). V gave up 1 base and J gave up 4 bases, with 10 bases separating them. CDR1 is SNHLY and CDR2 is FYNNEI in the germline V gene. The CDR3 totals 14 residues. CDR3 loop: CASSEERGGTEAFF. The CDR3 region has the DNA TGTGCCAGCAGTGAAGAGCGTGGGGGCACTGAAGCTTTCTTT. Full variable domain (outside the CDR3, taken from reference TRBV2 and TRBJ1-1): EPEVTQTPSHQVTQMGQEVILRCVPISNHLYFYWYRQILGQKVEFLVSFYNNEISEKSEIFDDQFSVERPDGSNFTLKIRSTKLEDSAMYFCASSEERGGTEAFFGQGTRLTVV.

The gene calls are TRBV5-4 and TRBJ2-1, with 10 bases fitting TRBD2. This CDR3 region has 15 residues. The germline gives CDR1 SGHNT, CDR2 YYREEE (reference sequence). With V trimmed by 2 bases and J by 4 bases, 3 bases remained unmatched. In DNA, the CDR3 is TGTGCCAGCAGCTTATCACTAGCGGGATACAATGAGCAGTTCTTC. Amino acids: CASSLSLAGYNEQFF.